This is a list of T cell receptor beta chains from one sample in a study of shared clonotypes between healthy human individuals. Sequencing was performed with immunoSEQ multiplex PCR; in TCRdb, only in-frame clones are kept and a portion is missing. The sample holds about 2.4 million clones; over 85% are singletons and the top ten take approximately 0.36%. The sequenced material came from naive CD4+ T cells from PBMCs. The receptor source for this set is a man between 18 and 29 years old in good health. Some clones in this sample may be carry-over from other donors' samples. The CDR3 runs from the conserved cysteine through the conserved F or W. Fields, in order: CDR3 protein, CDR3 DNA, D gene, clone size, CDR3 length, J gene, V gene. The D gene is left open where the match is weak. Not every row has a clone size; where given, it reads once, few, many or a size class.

CDR3: CASSPSRQGGTEAFF
DNA: TGTGCCAGCAGTCCGAGCCGTCAGGGTGGGACTGAAGCTTTCTTT
D: NA
size: NA
length: 15
J: TRBJ1-1
V: TRBV25-1

CDR3: CASSDEVNTEAFF
DNA: TGTGCCAGCAGTGATGAGGTCAACACTGAAGCTTTCTTT
D: NA
size: few
length: 13
J: TRBJ1-1
V: TRBV25-1

CDR3: CAISEWGRELTQYF
DNA: TGTGCCATCAGTGAATGGGGGAGGGAGCTTACGCAGTATTTT
D: TRBD2
size: NA
length: 14
J: TRBJ2-3
V: TRBV10-3

CDR3: CSVGGRMNTEAFF
DNA: TGCAGCGTTGGGGGCAGAATGAACACTGAAGCTTTCTTT
D: NA
size: few
length: 13
J: TRBJ1-1
V: TRBV29-1

CDR3: CASSFSRDRVDQPQHF
DNA: TGTGCCAGCAGCTTTTCTCGAGACAGGGTTGATCAGCCCCAGCATTTT
D: TRBD1
size: NA
length: 16
J: TRBJ1-5
V: TRBV5-6

CDR3: CASSLLYGVKRSGLIYNEQFF
DNA: TGTGCCAGCAGTCTGCTTTATGGGGTTAAGAGGTCGGGGCTAATCTACAATGAGCAGTTCTTC
D: NA
size: NA
length: 21
J: TRBJ2-1
V: TRBV27

CDR3: CASSPLAGGPGDEQYF
DNA: TGTGCCAGCTCACCACTAGCGGGAGGACCGGGGGACGAGCAGTACTTC
D: TRBD2
size: NA
length: 16
J: TRBJ2-7
V: TRBV18

CDR3: CASSQNTVNTEAFF
DNA: TGTGCCAGCAGTCAAAACACCGTGAACACTGAAGCTTTCTTT
D: NA
size: NA
length: 14
J: TRBJ1-1
V: TRBV6-1

CDR3: CASSLNSRGTTEAFF
DNA: TGCGCCAGCAGTCTAAATAGCAGGGGTACCACTGAAGCTTTCTTT
D: NA
size: NA
length: 15
J: TRBJ1-1
V: TRBV5-1

CDR3: CASSISAAPYEQYF
DNA: TGTGCCAGTAGTATTTCAGCCGCCCCCTACGAGCAGTACTTC
D: NA
size: NA
length: 14
J: TRBJ2-7
V: TRBV19

CDR3: CASSPPPPYGELFF
DNA: TGTGCCAGCAGCCCGCCCCCCCCTTACGGGGAGCTGTTTTTT
D: NA
size: NA
length: 14
J: TRBJ2-2
V: TRBV5-4

CDR3: CASSVETGRVYGYTF
DNA: TGTGCCAGCAGCGTTGAAACGGGTAGGGTCTATGGCTACACCTTC
D: NA
size: NA
length: 15
J: TRBJ1-2
V: TRBV9

CDR3: CASSLGGLAGGMGETQYF
DNA: TGTGCCAGCAGCTTGGGCGGACTAGCGGGAGGGATGGGGGAGACCCAGTACTTC
D: TRBD2
size: NA
length: 18
J: TRBJ2-5
V: TRBV7-2

CDR3: CASRGMGTDTQYF
DNA: TGTGCCAGCAGGGGGATGGGAACAGATACGCAGTATTTT
D: NA
size: NA
length: 13
J: TRBJ2-3
V: TRBV9

CDR3: CACQKTGTAYGYTF
DNA: TGTGCCTGCCAAAAAACCGGGACAGCCTATGGCTACACCTTC
D: TRBD1
size: NA
length: 14
J: TRBJ1-2
V: TRBV30

CDR3: CASSRGRQETQYF
DNA: TGTGCCAGCAGCCGCGGGAGACAAGAGACCCAGTACTTC
D: TRBD2
size: NA
length: 13
J: TRBJ2-5
V: TRBV28

CDR3: CASSASGTGEEKLFF
DNA: TGCGCCAGCAGCGCCTCCGGGACAGGGGAAGAAAAACTGTTTTTT
D: TRBD1
size: NA
length: 15
J: TRBJ1-4
V: TRBV5-1

CDR3: CASNRGRNTEAFF
DNA: TGTGCCAGCAACAGGGGGAGAAACACTGAAGCTTTCTTT
D: TRBD1
size: few
length: 13
J: TRBJ1-1
V: TRBV6-5

CDR3: CASSPGRNTYEQYF
DNA: TGTGCCAGCAGCCCGGGACGAAATACCTACGAGCAGTACTTC
D: NA
size: NA
length: 14
J: TRBJ2-7
V: TRBV11-2

CDR3: CASSFRQGGASGNTIYF
DNA: TGTGCCAGCAGCTTTAGACAGGGAGGTGCCTCTGGAAACACCATATATTTT
D: TRBD1
size: NA
length: 17
J: TRBJ1-3
V: TRBV7-8

CDR3: CASSLGNTGELFF
DNA: TGTGCCAGCAGCCTTGGGAACACCGGGGAGCTGTTTTTT
D: NA
size: NA
length: 13
J: TRBJ2-2
V: TRBV7-6

CDR3: CASRWTGGSEKLFF
DNA: TGTGCCAGCAGGTGGACAGGGGGCAGTGAAAAACTGTTTTTT
D: TRBD1
size: NA
length: 14
J: TRBJ1-4
V: TRBV2

CDR3: CASSQSLAGEDEQYF
DNA: TGTGCCAGCAGCCAATCCCTAGCGGGAGAGGACGAGCAGTACTTC
D: TRBD2
size: NA
length: 15
J: TRBJ2-7
V: TRBV4-2

CDR3: CASNGEPNTGELFF
DNA: TGTGCCAGCAATGGAGAACCGAACACCGGGGAGCTGTTTTTT
D: NA
size: NA
length: 14
J: TRBJ2-2
V: TRBV6-5

CDR3: CASSASTGTSGSKDTQYF
DNA: TGTGCCAGCAGCGCCTCAACAGGGACTAGCGGGAGTAAAGATACGCAGTATTTT
D: TRBD2
size: NA
length: 18
J: TRBJ2-3
V: TRBV9

CDR3: CASSSSRGVWPQHF
DNA: TGTGCCAGCAGTTCCTCGAGGGGGGTTTGGCCCCAGCATTTT
D: NA
size: once
length: 14
J: TRBJ1-5
V: TRBV28

CDR3: CSVEDRGTGTEQYF
DNA: TGCAGCGTTGAAGATCGAGGGACAGGGACCGAGCAGTACTTC
D: TRBD1
size: NA
length: 14
J: TRBJ2-7
V: TRBV29-1

CDR3: CASSFVGANYGYTF
DNA: TGTGCCAGCAGCTTTGTGGGGGCCAACTATGGCTACACCTTC
D: NA
size: NA
length: 14
J: TRBJ1-2
V: TRBV7-2

CDR3: CASSPPGQGTEQFF
DNA: TGCGCCAGCAGCCCACCGGGACAGGGAACTGAGCAGTTCTTC
D: TRBD1
size: NA
length: 14
J: TRBJ2-1
V: TRBV5-1

CDR3: CASSLVAGQIYNEQFF
DNA: TGTGCCAGCAGCTTAGTTGCGGGACAGATATACAATGAGCAGTTCTTC
D: NA
size: NA
length: 16
J: TRBJ2-1
V: TRBV7-2

CDR3: CATSWDRGRETQYF
DNA: TGTGCCACCAGTTGGGACAGGGGGCGAGAGACCCAGTACTTC
D: TRBD1
size: once
length: 14
J: TRBJ2-5
V: TRBV15

CDR3: CAITPGRRSTEAFF
DNA: TGTGCCATCACCCCTGGGCGGAGATCAACTGAAGCTTTCTTT
D: NA
size: NA
length: 14
J: TRBJ1-1
V: TRBV10-3

CDR3: CASSVGQGVRGNYEQYF
DNA: TGTGCCAGCAGCGTAGGACAGGGGGTGAGAGGGAATTACGAGCAGTACTTC
D: TRBD1
size: NA
length: 17
J: TRBJ2-7
V: TRBV9